The present TCR beta chain was sequenced within a study of T cell responses to AZD1222 COVID-19 vaccine. General observations from the study: With two AZD1222 doses given, Spike-specific TCR breadth and depth both rose. Only a handful of people who got AZD1222 tested seropositive at baseline. There were mostly white British donors and more females than males, and clonal diversity was possibly underestimated.

Concerning this clone: Antigen: not known.

Here immunoSEQ multiplex PCR was the method, and the copy in TCRdb shows in-frame clones only, minus some. The sample lists 110,000 or so clones; approximately 90% were seen once. The V end lost 3 bases, the J end lost 0 bases, and 12 bases lay between the germline ends. This CDR3 has 15 residues. The germline V gene has CDR1 SGDLS and CDR2 YYNGEE. This receptor was identified in an adult who received the AZD1222 COVID-19 vaccine. The material sequenced was peripheral blood, taken 28 days after the second AZD1222 dose. The gene calls are TRBV9 and TRBJ1-1; the D gene is possibly TRBD1 (6 bases). The CDR3 protein is CASSAGGQLNTEAFF. DNA for the CDR3: TGTGCCAGCAGCGCAGGAGGACAGTTGAACACTGAAGCTTTCTTT.